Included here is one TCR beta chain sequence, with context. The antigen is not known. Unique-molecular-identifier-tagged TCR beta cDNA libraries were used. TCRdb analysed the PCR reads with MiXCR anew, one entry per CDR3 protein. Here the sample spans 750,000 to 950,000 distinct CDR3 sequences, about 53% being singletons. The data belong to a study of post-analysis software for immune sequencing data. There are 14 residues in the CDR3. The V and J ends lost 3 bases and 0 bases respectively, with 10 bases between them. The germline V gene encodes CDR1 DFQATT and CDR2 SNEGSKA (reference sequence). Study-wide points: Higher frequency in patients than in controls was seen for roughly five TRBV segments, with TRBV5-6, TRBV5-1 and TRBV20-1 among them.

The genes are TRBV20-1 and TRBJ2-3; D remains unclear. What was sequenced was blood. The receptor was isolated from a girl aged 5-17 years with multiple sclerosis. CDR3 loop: CSASVPASTDTQYF. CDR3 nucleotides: TGCAGTGCTAGCGTGCCAGCTAGCACAGATACGCAGTATTTT.